The source of this TCR beta chain is a study of blood T cell repertoires in COVID-19. Study as a whole: The study drew acute and convalescent COVID-19 samples from the United States, Italy and Spain. T cells, B-cell-depleted T cells, or PBMCs provided the cDNA or gDNA that served as material.

As handled by the study authors: For nucleated cells, counts were estimated from reference gene primer amplification. The data were produced by immunoSEQ multiplex PCR, yet TCRdb's version contains in-frame clones alone and is incomplete. V and J calls plus clone size are reproduced from that table; the DNA served to infer D and trimming. This table holds over 200,000 clones, 91% found once. Trimming took off 2 bases at V and 4 bases at J, with 17 bases between the two ends. CDR1 GTSNPN and CDR2 SVGIG come from the germline V gene (reference sequence). The CDR3 has 15 amino acids. Cohorts were based on clinical histories the participants reported.

The sequence derives from a human donor in a cohort exposed to, infected with or recovered from COVID-19 (not recorded which). The donor label of this sample is uncertain. This chain uses TRBV30 with TRBJ1-2, with D tentatively TRBD1 (6 bases). Input material: PBMCs or T cells enriched from blood (not recorded which). For the CDR3, the DNA is TGTGCCTGGAGTAACACCCTACAGGGTAGCTATGGCTACACCTTC. Amino acids: CAWSNTLQGSYGYTF.